Here is one T cell receptor (beta chain) with its context. The CDR3 runs to 14 residues. Germline CDR1 is SGHNT and CDR2 is YYREEE (reference sequence). V lost 0 bases, J lost 3 bases, and 10 bases lay in between. This entry is derived from a study of blood T cell repertoires in COVID-19. Turning to the study itself: Acute and convalescent COVID-19 samples came from the United States, Italy and Spain. The analysed material was cDNA or gDNA that came from T cells, B-cell-depleted T cells, or PBMCs.

TCRdb keeps only in-frame clones here, not all; method: immunoSEQ multiplex PCR. The table has under 250,000 clones, roughly 80% seen once. The chain uses TRBV5-4 and TRBJ2-7; possibly TRBD1 for D (6 bases). This clonotype was sampled from a woman aged 70-85 years with acute or convalescent COVID-19. Sample: peripheral blood. The CDR3 reads CASSLEGGNYEQYF. The CDR3 DNA follows: TGTGCCAGCAGCTTGGAAGGGGGAAACTACGAGCAGTACTTC. Full variable domain (missing parts from reference TRBV5-4 and TRBJ2-7): ETGVTQSPTHLIKTRGQQVTLRCSSQSGHNTVSWYQQALGQGPQFIFQYYREEENGRGNFPPRFSGLQFPNYSSELNVNALELDDSALYLCASSLEGGNYEQYFGPGTRLTVT.